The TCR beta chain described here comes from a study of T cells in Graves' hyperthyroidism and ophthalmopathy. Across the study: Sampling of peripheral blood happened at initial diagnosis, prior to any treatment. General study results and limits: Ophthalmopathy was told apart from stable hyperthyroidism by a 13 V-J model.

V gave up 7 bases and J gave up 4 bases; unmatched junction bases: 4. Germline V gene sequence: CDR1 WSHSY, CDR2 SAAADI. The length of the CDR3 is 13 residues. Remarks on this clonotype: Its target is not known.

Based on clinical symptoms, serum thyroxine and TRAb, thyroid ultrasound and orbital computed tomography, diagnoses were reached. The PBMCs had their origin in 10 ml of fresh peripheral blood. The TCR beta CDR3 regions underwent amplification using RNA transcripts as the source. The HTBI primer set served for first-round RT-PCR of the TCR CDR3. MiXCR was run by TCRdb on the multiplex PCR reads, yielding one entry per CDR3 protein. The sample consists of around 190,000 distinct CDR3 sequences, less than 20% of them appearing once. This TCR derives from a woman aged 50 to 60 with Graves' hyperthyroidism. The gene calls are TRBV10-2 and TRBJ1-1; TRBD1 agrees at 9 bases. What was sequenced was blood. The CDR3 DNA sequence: TGCGCCAGCAAGGAGACAGGGGGCACTGAAGCTTTCTTT. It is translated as CASKETGGTEAFF.